The clone carrying this TCR beta chain was seen many times. Its antigen remains unidentified. Time point: pre-sensitization, week 0. Treatment meaning: therapeutic diphenylcyclopropenone sensitization with weekly scalp DPC. Original methodology: TCR counts had a median of about 100,000 per sample and spanned about 23,224 to 690,600. TCRdb reprocessed the RACE reads via MiXCR and lists one record per CDR3 protein. These V and J calls are TCRdb output, not the study's own analysis. The profile shows 280,000 or so distinct CDR3 sequences, 7.5% to 8% of them singletons. The sample is drawn from a study of human T cells and chemical hapten exposure. The overall study: Patients received weekly diphenylcyclopropenone doses to the scalp throughout the roughly 22-week study. General study findings and limits: Compared with pre-sensitization or healthy control sets, expanded TCRs clustered more. With DPC sensitization, TCRs exceeding 1 in 1000 frequency showed no change.

Germline-derived CDR1 and CDR2 are SEHNR and FQNEAQ (reference sequence). This CDR3 has 13 residues. V was trimmed by 5 bases and J by 6 bases, leaving 11 bases between them. This TCR was sampled from a young man with alopecia areata. Some clones in this sample may be carry-over from other donors' samples. The rearrangement uses TRBV7-9 and TRBJ2-1, with unresolved D. Sequences were derived from whole blood, sampled in connection with sensitization to the hapten diphenylcyclopropenone (DPC). The CDR3 reads CASSPLVINEQFF. In DNA form, the CDR3 reads TGTGCCAGCAGCCCGCTGGTGATCAATGAGCAGTTCTTC.